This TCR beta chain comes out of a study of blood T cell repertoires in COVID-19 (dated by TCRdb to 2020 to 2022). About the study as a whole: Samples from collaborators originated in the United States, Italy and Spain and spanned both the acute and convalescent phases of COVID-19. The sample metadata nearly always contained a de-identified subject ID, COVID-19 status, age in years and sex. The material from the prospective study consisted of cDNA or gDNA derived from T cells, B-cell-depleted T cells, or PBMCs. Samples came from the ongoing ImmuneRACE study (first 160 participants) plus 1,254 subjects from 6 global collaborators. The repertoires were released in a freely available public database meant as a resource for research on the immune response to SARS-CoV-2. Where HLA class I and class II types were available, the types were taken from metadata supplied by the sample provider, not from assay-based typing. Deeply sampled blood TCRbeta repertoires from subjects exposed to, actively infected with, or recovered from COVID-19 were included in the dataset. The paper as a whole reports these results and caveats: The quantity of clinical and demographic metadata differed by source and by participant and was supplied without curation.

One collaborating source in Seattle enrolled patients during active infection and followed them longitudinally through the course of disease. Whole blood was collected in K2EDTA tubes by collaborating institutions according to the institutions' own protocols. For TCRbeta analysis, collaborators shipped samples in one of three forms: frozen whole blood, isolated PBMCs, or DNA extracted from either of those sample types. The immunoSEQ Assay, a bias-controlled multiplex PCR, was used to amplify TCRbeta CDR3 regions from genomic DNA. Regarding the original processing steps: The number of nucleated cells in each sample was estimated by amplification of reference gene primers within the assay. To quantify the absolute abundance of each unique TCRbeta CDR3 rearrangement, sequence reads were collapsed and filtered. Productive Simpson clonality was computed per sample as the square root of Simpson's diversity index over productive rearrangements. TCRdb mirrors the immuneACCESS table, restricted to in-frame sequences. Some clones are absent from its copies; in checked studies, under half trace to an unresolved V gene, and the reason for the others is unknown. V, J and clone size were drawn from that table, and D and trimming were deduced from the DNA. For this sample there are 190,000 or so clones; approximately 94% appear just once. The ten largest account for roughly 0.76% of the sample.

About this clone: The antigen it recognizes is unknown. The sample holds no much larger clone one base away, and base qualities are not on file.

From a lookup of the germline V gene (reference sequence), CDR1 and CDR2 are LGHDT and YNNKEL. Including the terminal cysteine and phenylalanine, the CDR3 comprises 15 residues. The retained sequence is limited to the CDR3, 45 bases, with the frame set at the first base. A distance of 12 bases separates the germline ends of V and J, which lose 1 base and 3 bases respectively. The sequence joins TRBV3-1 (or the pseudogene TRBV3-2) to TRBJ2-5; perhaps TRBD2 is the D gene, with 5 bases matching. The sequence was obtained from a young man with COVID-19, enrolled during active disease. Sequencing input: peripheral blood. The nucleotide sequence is TGTGCCAGCAGCCAAGGGGTCGGGATAGAAGAGACCCAGTACTTC. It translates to CASSQGVGIEETQYF.